What follows are 8 T cell receptor beta chains derived from one specimen sequenced in a study of regulatory T cells in long-lasting Graves disease. CDR3 regions were amplified by Arm-PCR using iRepertoire HTBI primers to build TCR beta libraries. TCRdb re-called the multiplex PCR reads with MiXCR, one entry per CDR3 protein. The sample contains hundreds of thousands of distinct CDR3 sequences, around 15% of which appear only once. Time point indicated: newly diagnosed GD, antithyroid drugs for less than 3 months. There was RNA extracted from PBMCs, and the TCR library was made from it. These data are also associated with another study on T cells in Graves' hyperthyroidism and ophthalmopathy.

Source: peripheral blood mononuclear cells (PBMCs), taken at new diagnosis, from a patient treated with antithyroid drugs. Source of these receptors: a woman aged 40-65 years with Graves disease.

This clonotype has ten or more counts. This rearrangement joins TRBV7-9 to TRBJ1-1; 11 nucleotides line up with TRBD1. The V gene end was trimmed by 5 bases and the J gene end by 6 bases; junction bases not matched to a gene: 8. Germline V CDR1 and CDR2: SEHNR, FQNEAQ (reference sequence). This CDR3 region has 15 residues. The CDR3: CASSRGDRGIAEAFF. Here the CDR3 DNA reads TGTGCCAGCAGCCGTGGGGACAGGGGGATCGCTGAAGCTTTCTTT.

In this sample, this clonotype turned up a few times. This sequence joins TRBV27 and TRBJ2-6; D unclear. Germline CDR1 reads MNHEY; CDR2 reads SMNVEV (reference sequence). CDR3 length: 13 amino acids. Deletions cut 4 bases from V and 4 bases from J, with 5 bases between. CDR3 sequence (DNA): TGTGCCAGCAGTTACTTAGGGGCCAACGTCCTGACTTTC. Protein: CASSYLGANVLTF.

V gene TRBV6-4 combines with J gene TRBJ1-2; no clear D gene. The germline V and J ends were trimmed by 0 bases and 8 bases, with 7 bases remaining between them. The length of the CDR3 is 12 residues. Germline assignment: CDR1 MRHNA and CDR2 SNTAGT. CDR3 sequence: CASSDSRVGYTF. The CDR3 DNA follows: TGTGCCAGCAGTGACTCTCGGGTGGGCTACACCTTC.

V and J are TRBV10-2 and TRBJ1-6; TRBD1 agrees at 7 bases. Germline loops: CDR1 WSHSY, CDR2 SAAADI. V was pared by 2 bases and J by 9 bases, with 1 base of the junction left unmatched. The CDR3 runs to 13 residues. The CDR3 region is CASSERQGSPLHF. CDR3 DNA: TGCGCCAGCAGTGAGAGACAGGGTTCACCCCTCCACTTT.

The chain uses TRBV20-1 and TRBJ2-7; a possible D gene is TRBD1 (5 bases). With 3 bases removed from V and 5 bases from J, the gap between germline ends came to 8 bases. From germline, CDR1 is DFQATT and CDR2 SNEGSKA (reference sequence). CDR3 length: 11 amino acids. The CDR3 sequence is CSARTENEQYF. DNA for the CDR3: TGCAGTGCTAGGACAGAAAACGAGCAGTACTTC.

This chain joins TRBV6-5 and TRBJ1-4, with 8 bases that match TRBD1. Germline CDR1 is MNHEY and CDR2 is SVGAGI. CDR3 length: 19 residues. V dropped 2 bases and J dropped 3; count of bases not matched to a gene: 14. CDR3 nucleotide sequence: TGTGCCAGCAGTTACCCGGACAGGGAACCCCTCCAGGCTAATGAAAAACTGTTTTTT. It translates to CASSYPDREPLQANEKLFF.

This clonotype appeared many times. This chain connects TRBV2 to TRBJ2-3; 13 positions agree with TRBD2. CDR3 length: 16 amino acids. Germline V CDR1 and CDR2: SNHLY, FYNNEI. Trimming took 4 bases from V and 4 from J; bases not matched to a gene: 5. This CDR3 is CASSARTSGGSDTQYF. CDR3 coding DNA: TGTGCCAGCAGTGCCAGGACTAGCGGGGGCTCAGATACGCAGTATTTT.

The chain employs TRBV5-1 and TRBJ1-5; no clear D gene. This CDR3 is 15 amino acids long. Germline CDR1 is SGHRS and CDR2 is YFSETQ. The V end was cut by 4 bases, the J end by 7 bases, with 18 bases between. The CDR3 DNA follows: TGCGCCAGCAGCCCGGGTTTGGGCCTGGGGCAGCCCCAGCATTTT. It yields the protein CASSPGLGLGQPQHF.